Only a few counts were recorded for the clone carrying this T cell receptor beta chain. Antigen unknown. Once obtained from cultured CD4+ T cells, the DNA was sequenced using the Oncomine TCR Beta short-read assay. TCRdb called the PCR reads again in MiXCR, with one record for every CDR3 protein. The sample has approximately 9,300 distinct CDR3 sequences, more than 45% seen once. The data were taken from a study of vaccination and CD4 T cells after COVID-19. Study-wide background: Convalescent donors totaled six males and four females, including two who were Hispanic.

Treatment meaning: roughly ten-day PBMC culture with coronavirus spike peptide pools or control peptides (ViraFEST assay). Germline-derived CDR1 and CDR2 are MNHEY and SVGEGT. The CDR3 spans 15 residues. The germline V and J ends were trimmed by 5 bases and 7 bases, with 20 bases remaining between them. Sequencing was performed on CD4+ T cells from blood, cultured in vitro. This receptor was obtained from a human donor who had recovered from COVID-19. The chain uses TRBV6-2 or TRBV6-3 and TRBJ1-2; D may be TRBD1 (6 bases). The CDR3 DNA follows: TGTGCCAGCAGTCCCCATCATGACAGGAGTCGTGGCTACACCTTC. Amino acids: CASSPHHDRSRGYTF.